These 25 T cell receptor beta chains came from one sample sequenced in a study of blood T cell repertoires in COVID-19. Produced via immunoSEQ multiplex PCR; TCRdb's table is partial and in-frame only. Of about 200,000 clones listed, around 90% are singletons. The sequencing input was peripheral blood. Source of these receptors: a man between 25 and 39 years old with acute or convalescent COVID-19.

The V and J genes are TRBV9 and TRBJ2-3, with a tentative D call TRBD2 (6 bases). CDR3 length: 15 residues. V lost 2 bases, J lost 0 bases, and 10 bases lay in between. CDR1 is SGDLS and CDR2 is YYNGEE in the germline V gene. CDR3 region: CASSVTSRSTDTQYF. For the CDR3, the DNA is TGTGCCAGCAGCGTTACTAGCCGGAGCACAGATACGCAGTATTTT.

The chain combines TRBV28 with TRBJ1-2, with D unresolved. Germline V lookup: CDR1 MDHEN, CDR2 SYDVKM. This CDR3 has 11 residues. V was clipped by 3 bases and J by 7 bases, with 6 bases between them. DNA of the CDR3: TGTGCCAGCAGTTTGAGGAGTGGCTACACCTTC. It is translated as CASSLRSGYTF.

The chain's CDR3 is CASSPAGPQETQYF. The DNA of the CDR3 is TGCGCCAGCAGTCCTGCAGGGCCACAAGAGACCCAGTACTTC. The rearrangement joins TRBV10-2 to TRBJ2-5; the D gene is possibly TRBD1 (5 bases). This CDR3 comprises 14 residues. Germline CDR1 is WSHSY and CDR2 is SAAADI. V was cut by 5 bases and J by 2 bases, with 12 bases left in between.

The rearrangement links TRBV12-5 to TRBJ1-2; a possible D gene is TRBD1 (5 bases). Germline CDR1 LGHNT, CDR2 FRNRAP. V was clipped by 1 base and J by 5 bases, with 11 bases between them. This CDR3 comprises 14 residues. CDR3 in amino acids: CASGLDGAGYGYTF. The DNA of the CDR3 is TGTGCTAGTGGTTTGGATGGGGCGGGATATGGCTACACCTTC.

The chain carries TRBV19 and TRBJ1-2; no reliable D call. Germline CDR1 is LNHDA and CDR2 is SQIVND (reference sequence). This CDR3 region has 13 residues. V dropped 8 bases and J dropped 4 bases, with 14 bases sitting between them. The CDR3 loop is CASSTVQIYGYTF. CDR3 in DNA: TGTGCCAGTTCTACAGTGCAGATCTATGGCTACACCTTC.

The chain has TRBV4-2 and TRBJ1-3; D perhaps matches TRBD1 (6 bases). CDR3 length: 15 residues. V lost 0 bases and J 4 bases, leaving 10 bases between the germline ends. CDR1 and CDR2 (germline): LGHNA, YNFKEQ. DNA of the CDR3: TGTGCCAGCAGCCAAGAGGGGACATCGGGAAACACCATATATTTT. Translating gives CASSQEGTSGNTIYF.

This sequence joins TRBV5-1 and TRBJ2-1, with D possibly being TRBD1 (5 bases). Trimming removed 4 bases at V and 3 bases at J, with 8 bases between. The germline CDR1 and CDR2 sequences are SGHRS and YFSETQ. The CDR3 spans 13 residues. The CDR3: CASSDQGYNEQFF. DNA of the CDR3: TGCGCCAGCAGCGACCAGGGCTACAATGAGCAGTTCTTC.

The chain recombines TRBV12-3 or TRBV12-4 with TRBJ1-1; D remains ambiguous. There are 13 residues in the CDR3. V shed 7 bases and J shed 3 bases, with 12 bases lying between them. CDR3 protein: CASTLNSYTEAFF. The CDR3 DNA reads TGTGCCAGCACCCTTAATTCTTACACTGAAGCTTTCTTT.

The chain links TRBV12-5 to TRBJ2-1, with D perhaps TRBD2 (6 bases). The CDR3 length is 12 residues. V was clipped by 1 base and J by 12 bases, with 10 bases between them. Germline V gene sequence: CDR1 LGHNT, CDR2 FRNRAP. CDR3 protein: CASGLGLGGQFF. The DNA for the CDR3 is TGTGCTAGTGGTTTGGGACTGGGGGGGCAGTTCTTC.

This chain joins TRBV5-1 and TRBJ2-2, with 10 bases aligning to TRBD1. V gave up 3 bases and J gave up 7 bases; unmatched junction bases: 6. The germline CDR1 and CDR2 sequences are SGHRS and YFSETQ. The CDR3 is 15 residues long. CDR3 coding DNA: TGCGCCAGCAGCTACGACAGGGGGCGAAGCGGGGAGCTGTTTTTT. This sequence encodes CASSYDRGRSGELFF.

The genes are TRBV9 and TRBJ2-7; 7 bases match TRBD1. The CDR3 consists of 13 residues. The germline V gene has CDR1 SGDLS and CDR2 YYNGEE. The J segment lost 6 bases and the V segment lost 4 bases, leaving 7 bases of the junction unmatched. The CDR3 sequence: CASSRNNRGEQYF. Here the CDR3 DNA reads TGTGCCAGCAGCCGGAACAACAGGGGCGAGCAGTACTTC.

The chain is built from TRBV5-4 and TRBJ2-7; TRBD2 agrees at 8 bases. V shed 3 bases and J 7 bases; nucleotides not matched to a gene: 9. This CDR3 is built from 14 residues. Per germline, CDR1 SGHNT and CDR2 YYREEE (reference sequence). The CDR3 spells CASSYSGVSGEQYF. The DNA of the CDR3 is TGTGCCAGCAGCTATAGCGGGGTCTCTGGGGAGCAGTACTTC.

This rearrangement joins TRBV19 to TRBJ1-4; 8 bases agree with TRBD1. The CDR3 sequence is 17 residues long. Trimming cost V 1 base and J 12 bases; bases outside gene matches: 16. Looked up from germline, CDR1 is LNHDA and CDR2 is SQIVND (reference sequence). CDR3 sequence (DNA): TGTGCCAGTAGTATAGGCCTGAGTCTCCAGGGGGCCGAGGAACTGTTTTTT. Amino acid sequence: CASSIGLSLQGAEELFF. Full variable domain (rest looked up from reference TRBV19 and TRBJ1-4): DGGITQSPKYLFRKEGQNVTLSCEQNLNHDAMYWYRQDPGQGLRLIYYSQIVNDFQKGDIAEGYSVSREKKESFPLTVTSAQKNPTAFYLCASSIGLSLQGAEELFFGSGTQLSVL.

The chain combines TRBV7-9 with TRBJ2-7; 9 bases are a match to TRBD2. CDR1 and CDR2 (germline): SEHNR, FQNEAQ (reference sequence). The CDR3 runs 16 residues. V gave up 4 bases and J gave up 5 bases; unmatched junction bases: 12. The CDR3 spells CASSWSGTSLGDEQYF. The CDR3 coding sequence is TGTGCCAGCAGCTGGTCCGGGACTAGCCTAGGGGACGAGCAGTACTTC. The variable domain in full, completed from reference TRBV7-9 and TRBJ2-7, reads DTGVSQNPRHKITKRGQNVTFRCDPISEHNRLYWYRQTLGQGPEFLTYFQNEAQLEKSRLLSDRFSAERPKGSFSTLEIQRTEQGDSAMYLCASSWSGTSLGDEQYFGPGTRLTVT.

The CDR3 reads CASSLQGGETQYF. CDR3 DNA: TGTGCCAGCAGTCTACAGGGCGGTGAGACCCAGTACTTC. This rearrangement joins TRBV9 to TRBJ2-5; D may be TRBD1 (6 bases). CDR3 size: 13 residues. V was pared by 5 bases and J by 5 bases, with 13 bases between. Looked up from germline, CDR1 is SGDLS and CDR2 is YYNGEE.

The genes are TRBV7-2 and TRBJ1-4; D unclear. V was pared by 4 bases and J by 5 bases, with 11 bases between. The CDR3 covers 14 residues. The germline gives CDR1 SGHTA, CDR2 FQGNSA. The CDR3: CASSYRRKNEKLFF. In DNA form, the CDR3 reads TGTGCCAGCAGCTACAGAAGAAAAAATGAAAAACTGTTTTTT.

The J gene is TRBJ2-1, the V gene TRBV11-3; D gene uncertain. V shed 5 bases and J shed 2 bases, with 7 bases lying between them. From germline, CDR1 is SGHNT and CDR2 YENEEA. The CDR3 is 13 amino acids. This CDR3 is CASSTVAYNEQFF. CDR3 sequence (DNA): TGTGCCAGCAGCACGGTTGCCTACAATGAGCAGTTCTTC.

The chain's CDR3 is CASSPDGKGAEAFF. CDR3 DNA: TGTGCCAGCAGCCCGGACGGGAAGGGGGCTGAAGCTTTCTTT. This chain connects TRBV7-9 to TRBJ1-1, with D tentatively TRBD1 (6 bases). CDR3 length: 14 amino acids. The V and J ends lost 5 bases and 6 bases respectively, with 16 bases between them. Germline-derived CDR1 and CDR2 are SEHNR and FQNEAQ (reference sequence).

The J gene is TRBJ1-5, the V gene TRBV28; 9 positions match TRBD1. The CDR3 loop spans 14 amino acids. The germline CDR1 and CDR2 sequences are MDHEN and SYDVKM. V shed 6 bases and J 6 bases; nucleotides not matched to a gene: 6. The CDR3 spells CASRTTGGAQPQHF. For the CDR3, the DNA is TGTGCCAGCAGGACCACAGGGGGCGCTCAGCCCCAGCATTTT.

This sequence joins TRBV7-9 and TRBJ1-1, with a possible D match to TRBD1 (6 bases). The CDR3 spans 16 residues. The germline CDR1 and CDR2 sequences are SEHNR and FQNEAQ (reference sequence). Trimming removed 0 bases from V and 7 bases from J, with 18 bases in between. The CDR3 reads CASSLARASGRGEAFF. DNA for the CDR3: TGTGCCAGCAGCTTAGCTAGGGCCAGTGGCAGGGGTGAAGCTTTCTTT.

The rearrangement uses TRBV12-5 and TRBJ2-5; D possibly corresponds to TRBD1 (6 bases). V was pared by 6 bases and J by 2 bases, with 13 bases between. This CDR3 spans 14 amino acids. Germline CDR1 reads LGHNT; CDR2 reads FRNRAP. CDR3 sequence reads: CASGNRTAQETQYF. The CDR3 region has the DNA TGTGCTAGTGGAAACCGGACAGCGCAAGAGACCCAGTACTTC.

This chain uses TRBV5-1 with TRBJ2-7; D gene unclear. The CDR3 consists of 14 residues. CDR1 SGHRS and CDR2 YFSETQ come from the germline V gene. The V end was cut by 1 base, the J end by 0 bases, with 8 bases between. For the CDR3, the DNA is TGCGCCAGCAGCTTGTCAGTTCCCTCCTACGAGCAGTACTTC. Translated: CASSLSVPSYEQYF.

CDR3 sequence reads: CASSVRQGPTDTQYF. CDR3 nucleotide sequence: TGTGCCAGCAGCGTCAGACAGGGGCCAACAGATACGCAGTATTTT. The V call is TRBV7-2, the J call TRBJ2-3; 8 nucleotides agree with TRBD1. The germline V gene has CDR1 SGHTA and CDR2 FQGNSA. Trimming cost V 5 bases and J 3 bases; bases outside gene matches: 7. The CDR3 runs to 15 residues.

The gene calls are TRBV30 and TRBJ2-1; 11 positions match TRBD1. Germline V gene lookup returns CDR1 GTSNPN and CDR2 SVGIG (reference sequence). J lost 5 bases, V lost 2 bases, and 5 bases had no gene match. This CDR3 contains 15 residues. The CDR3 region has the DNA TGTGCCTGGAGTAATGGACAGGGGGCTGACAATGAGCAGTTCTTC. Its protein is CAWSNGQGADNEQFF.

The chain combines TRBV28 with TRBJ1-3; perhaps TRBD1 as D (5 bases). Trimming pared 0 bases from V and 8 bases from J, leaving 17 bases between. The CDR3 runs to 16 residues. Looked up from germline, CDR1 is MDHEN and CDR2 is SYDVKM. In DNA, the CDR3 is TGTGCCAGCAGTTTATGGGACATCCCCCAGGTTGACACCATATATTTT. Its translation: CASSLWDIPQVDTIYF.